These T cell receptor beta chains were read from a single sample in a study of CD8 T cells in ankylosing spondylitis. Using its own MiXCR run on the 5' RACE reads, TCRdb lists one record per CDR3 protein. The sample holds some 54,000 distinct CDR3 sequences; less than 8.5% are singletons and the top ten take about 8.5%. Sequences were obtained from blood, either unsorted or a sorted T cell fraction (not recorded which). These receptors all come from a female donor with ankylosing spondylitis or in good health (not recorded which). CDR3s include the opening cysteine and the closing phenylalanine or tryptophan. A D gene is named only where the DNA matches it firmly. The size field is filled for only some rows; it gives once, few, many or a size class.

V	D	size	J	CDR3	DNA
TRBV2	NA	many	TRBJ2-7	CASSAPGRASSYEQYF	TGTGCCAGCAGTGCACCCGGTAGAGCGAGCTCCTACGAGCAGTACTTC
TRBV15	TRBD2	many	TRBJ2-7	CATSRGTSGSYEQYF	TGTGCCACCAGCAGGGGGACTAGTGGGTCCTACGAGCAGTACTTC
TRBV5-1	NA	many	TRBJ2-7	CASSLDLFYEQYF	TGCGCCAGCAGCTTGGATCTGTTCTACGAGCAGTACTTC
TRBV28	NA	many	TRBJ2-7	CALKGSSSYEQYF	TGTGCCCTGAAGGGGTCCAGCTCCTACGAGCAGTACTTC
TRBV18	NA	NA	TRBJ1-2	CASSPRSDTLYGYTF	TGTGCCAGCTCACCACGGTCGGACACACTCTATGGCTACACCTTC
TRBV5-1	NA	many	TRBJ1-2	CASSRGGEGYGYTF	TGCGCCAGCAGCCGGGGAGGGGAAGGATATGGCTACACCTTC
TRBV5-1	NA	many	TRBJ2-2	CASSGRGANTGELFF	TGCGCCAGCAGCGGCAGGGGGGCGAACACCGGGGAGCTGTTTTTT
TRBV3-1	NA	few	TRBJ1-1	CASSQDLWGAEAFF	TGTGCCAGCAGCCAAGATTTGTGGGGGGCTGAAGCTTTCTTT
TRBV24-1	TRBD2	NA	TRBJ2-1	CATSGAGGDNEQFF	TGTGCCACCAGTGGTGCGGGGGGAGACAATGAGCAGTTCTTC
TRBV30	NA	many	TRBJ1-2	CAWREYGYTF	TGTGCCTGGAGGGAGTATGGCTACACCTTC
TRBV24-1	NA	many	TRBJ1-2	CATSERDLYGYTF	TGTGCCACCAGTGAGAGGGACCTCTATGGCTACACCTTC
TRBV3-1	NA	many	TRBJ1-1	CASSQILRRGTEAFF	TGTGCCAGCAGCCAAATCTTGAGGAGGGGCACTGAAGCTTTCTTT
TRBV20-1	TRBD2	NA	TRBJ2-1	CSARGTSGDYNEQFF	TGCAGTGCTAGAGGGACTAGCGGGGACTACAATGAGCAGTTCTTC
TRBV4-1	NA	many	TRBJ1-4	CASSQPRGPNEKLFF	TGCGCCAGCAGCCAGCCCCGGGGCCCTAATGAAAAACTGTTTTTT
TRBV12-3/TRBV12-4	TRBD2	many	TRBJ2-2	CASSFGGGAETGELFF	TGTGCCAGCAGTTTCGGCGGGGGGGCAGAAACCGGGGAGCTGTTTTTT
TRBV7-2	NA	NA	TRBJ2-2	CASSSGALYTGELFF	TGTGCCAGCAGCTCAGGGGCCCTATACACCGGGGAGCTGTTTTTT
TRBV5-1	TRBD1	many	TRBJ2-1	CASMGQTYNEQFF	TGCGCCAGCATGGGACAGACCTACAATGAGCAGTTCTTC
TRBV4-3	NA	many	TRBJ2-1	CASSHGGASRDEQFF	TGCGCCAGCAGCCATGGTGGGGCCTCGAGGGATGAGCAGTTCTTC
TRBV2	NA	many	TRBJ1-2	CASSEAWGAYGYTF	TGTGCCAGCAGTGAAGCGTGGGGGGCATATGGCTACACCTTC
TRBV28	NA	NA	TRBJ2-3	CASTIPGLTSDTQYF	TGTGCCAGCACCATCCCGGGACTGACCTCCGATACGCAGTATTTT
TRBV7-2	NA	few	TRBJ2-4	CASSLVGPKNIQYF	TGTGCCAGCAGTCTAGTGGGGCCCAAAAACATTCAGTACTTC
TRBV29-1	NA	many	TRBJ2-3	CSVDTPTGSTDTQYF	TGCAGCGTTGACACACCGACCGGTTCCACAGATACGCAGTATTTT